This T cell receptor (beta chain) was identified in a study of T cell responses to AZD1222 COVID-19 vaccine. Study overall: Doses given second, at about 4 or about 12 weeks, were pooled.

Generated by immunoSEQ multiplex PCR, the TCRdb table keeps only in-frame clones and is missing some. The sample yields about 150,000 clones, about 85% seen once. From germline, CDR1 is LGHDT and CDR2 YNNKEL (reference sequence). V was cut by 1 base and J by 0 bases, with 9 bases left in between. CDR3 length: 16 residues. General study points: Baseline testing showed seropositivity in only six AZD1222 recipients.

As to this clone: Its antigen remains unidentified.

This sequence was found in an adult in good health. This material consisted of peripheral blood, taken on day 0 of AZD1222 vaccination. The chain recombines TRBV3-1 (or the pseudogene TRBV3-2) with TRBJ2-2; no definite D call. The CDR3 DNA reads as TGTGCCAGCAGCCAAGGCGTATATTCGAACACCGGGGAGCTGTTTTTT. This gives the protein CASSQGVYSNTGELFF.